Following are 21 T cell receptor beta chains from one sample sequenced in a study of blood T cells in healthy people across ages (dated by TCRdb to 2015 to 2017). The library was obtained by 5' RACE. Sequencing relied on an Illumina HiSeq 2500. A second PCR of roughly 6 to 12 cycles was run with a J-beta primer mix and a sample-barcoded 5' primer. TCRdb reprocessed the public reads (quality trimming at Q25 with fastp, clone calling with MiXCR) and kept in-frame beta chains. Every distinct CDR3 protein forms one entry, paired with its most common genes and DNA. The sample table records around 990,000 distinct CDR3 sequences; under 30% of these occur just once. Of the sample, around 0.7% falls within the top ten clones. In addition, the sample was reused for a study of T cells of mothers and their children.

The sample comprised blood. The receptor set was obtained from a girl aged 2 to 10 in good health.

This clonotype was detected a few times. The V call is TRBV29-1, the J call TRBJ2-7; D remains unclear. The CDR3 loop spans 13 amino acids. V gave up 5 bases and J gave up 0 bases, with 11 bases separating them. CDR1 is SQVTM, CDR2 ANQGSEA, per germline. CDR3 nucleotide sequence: TGCAGCGTTCGGTCTTTAAGCTCCTACGAGCAGTACTTC. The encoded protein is CSVRSLSSYEQYF.

Here the CDR3 reads CSAPDRSTDTQYF. In DNA, the CDR3 is TGCAGTGCCCCAGACAGGAGCACAGATACGCAGTATTTT. This chain joins TRBV29-1 and TRBJ2-3, with D perhaps TRBD1 (6 bases). There are 13 residues in the CDR3. CDR1 and CDR2 from the germline V gene are SQVTM and ANQGSEA.

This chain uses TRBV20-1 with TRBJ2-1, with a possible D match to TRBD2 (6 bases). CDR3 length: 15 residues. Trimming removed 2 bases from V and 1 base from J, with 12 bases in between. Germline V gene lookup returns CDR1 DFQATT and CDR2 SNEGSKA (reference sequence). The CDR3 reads CSARFTGGSYNEQFF. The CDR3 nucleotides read TGCAGTGCTAGATTTACTGGGGGGTCCTACAATGAGCAGTTCTTC.

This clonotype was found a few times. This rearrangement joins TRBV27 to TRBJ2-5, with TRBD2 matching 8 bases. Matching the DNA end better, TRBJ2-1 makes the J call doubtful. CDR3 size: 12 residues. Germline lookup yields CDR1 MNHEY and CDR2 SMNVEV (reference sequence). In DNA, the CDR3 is TGTGCCAGCAGTTACTTAGCGGGAGAGCAGTTCTTC. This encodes CASSYLAGEQFF.

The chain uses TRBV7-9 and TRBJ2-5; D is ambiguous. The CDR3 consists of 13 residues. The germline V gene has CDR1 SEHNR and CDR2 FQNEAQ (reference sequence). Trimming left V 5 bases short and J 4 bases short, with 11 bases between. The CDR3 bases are TGTGCCAGCAGCCCTCCCCCATTAGAGACCCAGTACTTC. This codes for CASSPPPLETQYF.

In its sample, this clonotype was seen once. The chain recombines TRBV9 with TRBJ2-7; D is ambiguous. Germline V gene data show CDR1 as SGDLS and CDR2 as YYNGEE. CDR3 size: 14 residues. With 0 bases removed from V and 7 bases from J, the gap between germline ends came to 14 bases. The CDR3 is CASSVEGKLGEQYF. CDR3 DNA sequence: TGTGCCAGCAGCGTAGAGGGAAAACTGGGGGAGCAGTACTTC.

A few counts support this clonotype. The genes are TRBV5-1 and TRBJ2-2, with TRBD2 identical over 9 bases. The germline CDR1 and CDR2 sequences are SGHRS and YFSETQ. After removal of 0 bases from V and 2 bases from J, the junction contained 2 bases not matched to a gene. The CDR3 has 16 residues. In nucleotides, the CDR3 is TGCGCCAGCAGCTTGGCCGGGACTAGCAACACCGGGGAGCTGTTTTTT. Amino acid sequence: CASSLAGTSNTGELFF.

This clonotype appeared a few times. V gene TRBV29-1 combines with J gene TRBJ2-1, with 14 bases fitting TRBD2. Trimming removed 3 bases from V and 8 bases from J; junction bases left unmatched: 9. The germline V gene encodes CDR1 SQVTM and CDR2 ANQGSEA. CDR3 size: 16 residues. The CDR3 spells CSVDWATSGRADEQFF. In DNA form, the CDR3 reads TGCAGCGTTGATTGGGCGACTAGCGGGAGGGCCGATGAGCAGTTCTTC.

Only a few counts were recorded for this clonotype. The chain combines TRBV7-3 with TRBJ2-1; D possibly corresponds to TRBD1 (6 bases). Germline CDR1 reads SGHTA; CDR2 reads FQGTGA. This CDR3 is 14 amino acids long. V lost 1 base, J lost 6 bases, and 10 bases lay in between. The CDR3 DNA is TGTGCCAGCAGCTTAAGGAGACAGGTCAATGAGCAGTTCTTC. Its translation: CASSLRRQVNEQFF.

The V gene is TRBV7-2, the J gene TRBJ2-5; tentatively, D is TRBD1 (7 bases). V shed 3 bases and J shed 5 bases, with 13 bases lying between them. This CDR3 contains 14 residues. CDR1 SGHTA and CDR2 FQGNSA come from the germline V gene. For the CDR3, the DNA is TGTGCCAGCAGCTTCGTACAGGGGAGGGAGACCCAGTACTTC. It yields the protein CASSFVQGRETQYF.

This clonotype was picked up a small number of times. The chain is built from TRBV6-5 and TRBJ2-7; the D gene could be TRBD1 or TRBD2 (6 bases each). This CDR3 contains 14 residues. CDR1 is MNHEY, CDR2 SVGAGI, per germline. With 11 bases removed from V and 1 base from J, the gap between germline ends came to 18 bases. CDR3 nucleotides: TGTGCCGGTACTAGCCAGGGGTTATCCTACGAGCAGTACTTC. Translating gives CAGTSQGLSYEQYF.

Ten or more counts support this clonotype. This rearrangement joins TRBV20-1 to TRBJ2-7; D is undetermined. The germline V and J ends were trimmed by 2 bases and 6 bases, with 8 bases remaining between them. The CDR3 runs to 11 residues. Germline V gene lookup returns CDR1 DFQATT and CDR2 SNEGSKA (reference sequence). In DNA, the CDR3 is TGCAGTGCTAGACTTACGGGCGAGCAGTACTTC. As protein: CSARLTGEQYF.

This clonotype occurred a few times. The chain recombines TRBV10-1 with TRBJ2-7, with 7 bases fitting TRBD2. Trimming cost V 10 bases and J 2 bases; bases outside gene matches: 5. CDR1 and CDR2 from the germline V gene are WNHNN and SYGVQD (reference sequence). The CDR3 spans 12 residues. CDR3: CAIPGGPYEQYF. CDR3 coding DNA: TGCGCCATCCCGGGGGGACCCTACGAGCAGTACTTC.

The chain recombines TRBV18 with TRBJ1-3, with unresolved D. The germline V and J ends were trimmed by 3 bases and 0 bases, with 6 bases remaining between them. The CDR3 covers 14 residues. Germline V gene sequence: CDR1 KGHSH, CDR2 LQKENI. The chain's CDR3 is CASSPNPSGNTIYF. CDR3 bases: TGTGCCAGCTCACCTAACCCCTCTGGAAACACCATATATTTT.

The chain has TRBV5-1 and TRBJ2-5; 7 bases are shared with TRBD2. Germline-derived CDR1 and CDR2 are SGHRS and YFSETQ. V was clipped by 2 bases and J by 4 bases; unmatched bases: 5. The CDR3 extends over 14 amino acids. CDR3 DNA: TGCGCCAGCAGCTTTAGTCCGGGAGGAGAGACCCAGTACTTC. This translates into CASSFSPGGETQYF. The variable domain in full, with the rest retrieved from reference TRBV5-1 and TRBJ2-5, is KAGVTQTPRYLIKTRGQQVTLSCSPISGHRSVSWYQQTPGQGLQFLFEYFSETQRNKGNFPGRFSGRQFSNSRSEMNVSTLELGDSALYLCASSFSPGGETQYFGPGTRLLVL.

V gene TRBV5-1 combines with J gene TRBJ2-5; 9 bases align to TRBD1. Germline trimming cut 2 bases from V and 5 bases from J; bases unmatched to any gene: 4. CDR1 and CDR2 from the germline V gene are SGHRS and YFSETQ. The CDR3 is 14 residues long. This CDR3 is CASSLKTGGETQYF. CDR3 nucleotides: TGCGCCAGCAGCTTAAAGACAGGGGGGGAGACCCAGTACTTC.

CDR3 nucleotides: TGCAGCGTTGAAGGAACACAGGAGGAAGAGACCCAGTACTTC. As protein: CSVEGTQEEETQYF. The rearrangement links TRBV29-1 to TRBJ2-5; D is tentatively TRBD1 or TRBD2 (5 bases each). With 1 base removed from V and 3 bases from J, the gap between germline ends came to 12 bases. There are 14 residues in the CDR3. Germline V gene data show CDR1 as SQVTM and CDR2 as ANQGSEA.

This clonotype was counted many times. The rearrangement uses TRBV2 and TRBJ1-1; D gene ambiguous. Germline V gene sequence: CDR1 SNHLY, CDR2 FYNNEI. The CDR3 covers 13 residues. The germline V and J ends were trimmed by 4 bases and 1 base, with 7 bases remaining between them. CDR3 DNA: TGTGCCAGCAGTGCTCGACAGAACACTGAAGCTTTCTTT. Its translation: CASSARQNTEAFF.

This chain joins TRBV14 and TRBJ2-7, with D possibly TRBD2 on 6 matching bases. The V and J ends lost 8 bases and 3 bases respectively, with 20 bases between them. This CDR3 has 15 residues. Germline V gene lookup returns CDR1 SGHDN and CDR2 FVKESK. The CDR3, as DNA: TGTGCCAGCTCTCTGGGGGGTGGCCCATTCTACGAGCAGTACTTC. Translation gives CASSLGGGPFYEQYF.

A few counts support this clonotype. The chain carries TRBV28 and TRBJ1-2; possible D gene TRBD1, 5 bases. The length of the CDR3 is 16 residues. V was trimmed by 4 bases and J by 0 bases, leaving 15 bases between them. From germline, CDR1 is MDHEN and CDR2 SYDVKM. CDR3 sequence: CASSSIGGPANYGYTF. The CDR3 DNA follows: TGTGCCAGCAGTTCGATCGGGGGACCAGCTAACTATGGCTACACCTTC.

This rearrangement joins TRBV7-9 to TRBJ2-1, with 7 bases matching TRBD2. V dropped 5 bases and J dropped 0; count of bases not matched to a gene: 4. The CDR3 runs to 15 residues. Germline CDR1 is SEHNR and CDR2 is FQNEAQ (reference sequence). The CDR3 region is CASSGLVPSYNEQFF. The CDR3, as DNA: TGTGCCAGCAGCGGACTAGTCCCCTCCTACAATGAGCAGTTCTTC.